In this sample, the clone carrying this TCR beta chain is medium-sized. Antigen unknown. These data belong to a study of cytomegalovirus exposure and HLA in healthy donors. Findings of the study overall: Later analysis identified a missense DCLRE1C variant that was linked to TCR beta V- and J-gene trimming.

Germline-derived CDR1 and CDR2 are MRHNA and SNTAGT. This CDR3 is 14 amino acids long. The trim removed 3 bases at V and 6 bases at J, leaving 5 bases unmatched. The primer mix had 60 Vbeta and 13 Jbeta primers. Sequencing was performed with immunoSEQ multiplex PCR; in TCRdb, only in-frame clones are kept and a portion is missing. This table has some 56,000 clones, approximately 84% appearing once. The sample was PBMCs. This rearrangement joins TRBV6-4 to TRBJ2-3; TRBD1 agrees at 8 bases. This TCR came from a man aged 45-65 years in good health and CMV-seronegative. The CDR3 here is CASSETGEDDTQYF. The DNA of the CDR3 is TGTGCCAGCAGTGAGACAGGGGAGGACGATACGCAGTATTTT.